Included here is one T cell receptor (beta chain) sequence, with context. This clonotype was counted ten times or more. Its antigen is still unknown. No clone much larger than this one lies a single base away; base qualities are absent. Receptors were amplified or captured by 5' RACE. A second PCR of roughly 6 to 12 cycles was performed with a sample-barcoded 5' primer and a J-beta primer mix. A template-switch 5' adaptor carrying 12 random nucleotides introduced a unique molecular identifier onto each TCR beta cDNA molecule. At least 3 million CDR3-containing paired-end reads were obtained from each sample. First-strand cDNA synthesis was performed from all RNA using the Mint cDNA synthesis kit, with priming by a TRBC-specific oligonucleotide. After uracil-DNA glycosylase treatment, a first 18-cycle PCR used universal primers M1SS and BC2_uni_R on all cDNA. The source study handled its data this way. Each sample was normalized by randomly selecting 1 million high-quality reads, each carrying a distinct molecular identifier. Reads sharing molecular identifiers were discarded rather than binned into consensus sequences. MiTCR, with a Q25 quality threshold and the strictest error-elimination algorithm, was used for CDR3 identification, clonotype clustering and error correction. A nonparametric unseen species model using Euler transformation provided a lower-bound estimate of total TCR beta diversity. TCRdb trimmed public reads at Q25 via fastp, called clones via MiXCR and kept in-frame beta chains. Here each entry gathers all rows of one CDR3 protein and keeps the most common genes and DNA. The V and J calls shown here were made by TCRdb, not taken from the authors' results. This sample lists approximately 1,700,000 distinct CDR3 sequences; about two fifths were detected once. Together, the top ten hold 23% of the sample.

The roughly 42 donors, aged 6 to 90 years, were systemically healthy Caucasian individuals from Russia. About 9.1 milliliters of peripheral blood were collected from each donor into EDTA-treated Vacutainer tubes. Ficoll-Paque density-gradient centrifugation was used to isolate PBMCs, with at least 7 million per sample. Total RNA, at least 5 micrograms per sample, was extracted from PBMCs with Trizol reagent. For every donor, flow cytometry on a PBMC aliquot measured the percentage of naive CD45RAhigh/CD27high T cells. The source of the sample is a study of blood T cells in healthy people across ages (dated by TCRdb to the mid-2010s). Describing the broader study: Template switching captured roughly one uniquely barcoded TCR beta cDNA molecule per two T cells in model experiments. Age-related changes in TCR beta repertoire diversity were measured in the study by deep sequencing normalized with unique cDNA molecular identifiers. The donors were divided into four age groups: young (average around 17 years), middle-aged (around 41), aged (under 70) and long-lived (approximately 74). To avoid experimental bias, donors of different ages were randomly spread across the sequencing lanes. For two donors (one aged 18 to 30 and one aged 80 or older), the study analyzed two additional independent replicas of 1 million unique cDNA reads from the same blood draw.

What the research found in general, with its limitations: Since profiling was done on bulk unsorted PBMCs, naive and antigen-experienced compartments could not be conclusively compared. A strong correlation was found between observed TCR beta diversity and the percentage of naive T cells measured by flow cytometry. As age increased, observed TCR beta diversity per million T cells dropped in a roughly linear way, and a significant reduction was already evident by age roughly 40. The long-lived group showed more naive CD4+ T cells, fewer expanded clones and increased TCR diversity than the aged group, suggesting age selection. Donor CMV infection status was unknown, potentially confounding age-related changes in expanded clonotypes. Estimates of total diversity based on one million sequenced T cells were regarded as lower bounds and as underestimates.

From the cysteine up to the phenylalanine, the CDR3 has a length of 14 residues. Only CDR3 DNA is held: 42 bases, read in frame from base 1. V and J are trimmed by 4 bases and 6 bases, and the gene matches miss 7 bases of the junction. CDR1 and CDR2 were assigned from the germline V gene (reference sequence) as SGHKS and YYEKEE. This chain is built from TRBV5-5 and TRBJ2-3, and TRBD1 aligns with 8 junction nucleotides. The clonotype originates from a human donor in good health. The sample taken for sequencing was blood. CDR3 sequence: CASSPLTGDDTQYF. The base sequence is TGTGCCAGCAGCCCCCTGACAGGGGACGATACGCAGTATTTT. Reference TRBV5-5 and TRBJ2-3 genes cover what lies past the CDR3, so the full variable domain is DAGVTQSPTHLIKTRGQQVTLRCSPISGHKSVSWYQQVLGQGPQFIFQYYEKEERGRGNFPDRFSARQFPNYSSELNVNALLLGDSALYLCASSPLTGDDTQYFGPGTRLTVL.